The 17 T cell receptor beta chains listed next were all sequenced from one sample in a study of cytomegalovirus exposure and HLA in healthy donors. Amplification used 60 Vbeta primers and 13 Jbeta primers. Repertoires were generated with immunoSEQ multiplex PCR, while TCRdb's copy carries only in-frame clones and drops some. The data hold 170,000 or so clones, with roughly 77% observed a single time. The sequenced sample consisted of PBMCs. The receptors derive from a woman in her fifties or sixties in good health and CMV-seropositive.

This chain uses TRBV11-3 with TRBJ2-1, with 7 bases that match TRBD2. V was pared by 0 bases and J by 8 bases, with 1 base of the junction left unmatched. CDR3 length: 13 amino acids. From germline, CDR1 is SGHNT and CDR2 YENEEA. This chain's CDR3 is CASSLEGGDEQFF. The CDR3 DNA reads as TGTGCCAGCAGCTTAGAGGGGGGGGATGAGCAGTTCTTC. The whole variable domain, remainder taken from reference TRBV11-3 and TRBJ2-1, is EAGVVQSPRYKIIEKKQPVAFWCNPISGHNTLYWYLQNLGQGPELLIRYENEEAVDDSQLPKDRFSAERLKGVDSTLKIQPAELGDSAVYLCASSLEGGDEQFFGPGTRLTVL.

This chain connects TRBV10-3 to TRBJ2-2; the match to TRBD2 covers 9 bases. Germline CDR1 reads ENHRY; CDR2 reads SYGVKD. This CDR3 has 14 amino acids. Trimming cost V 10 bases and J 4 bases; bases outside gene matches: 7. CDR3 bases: TGTGCCACCTCCGGGACTAGCAGCACCGGGGAGCTGTTTTTT. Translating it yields CATSGTSSTGELFF.

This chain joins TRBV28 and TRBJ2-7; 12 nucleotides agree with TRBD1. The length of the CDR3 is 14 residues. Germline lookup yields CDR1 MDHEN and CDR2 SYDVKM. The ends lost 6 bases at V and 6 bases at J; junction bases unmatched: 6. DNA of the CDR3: TGTGCCAGCAGCACTCCGGGACAGGGGGCCGAGCAGTACTTC. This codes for CASSTPGQGAEQYF. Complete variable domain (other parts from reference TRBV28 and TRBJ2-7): DVKVTQSSRYLVKRTGEKVFLECVQDMDHENMFWYRQDPGLGLRLIYFSYDVKMKEKGDIPEGYSVSREKKERFSLILESASTNQTSMYLCASSTPGQGAEQYFGPGTRLTVT.

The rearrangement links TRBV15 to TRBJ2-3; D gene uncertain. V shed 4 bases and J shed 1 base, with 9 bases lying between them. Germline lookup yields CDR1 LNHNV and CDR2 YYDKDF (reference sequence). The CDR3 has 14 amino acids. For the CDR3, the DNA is TGTGCCACCAGCATCCCCAGCGGCACAGATACGCAGTATTTT. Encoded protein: CATSIPSGTDTQYF.

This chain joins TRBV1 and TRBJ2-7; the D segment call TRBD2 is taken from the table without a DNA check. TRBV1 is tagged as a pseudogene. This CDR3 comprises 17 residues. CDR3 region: CTSSQAGLARVYYEQYF. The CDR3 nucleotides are TGCACCAGCAGCCAAGCGGGACTAGCGAGGGTATACTACGAGCAGTACTTC.

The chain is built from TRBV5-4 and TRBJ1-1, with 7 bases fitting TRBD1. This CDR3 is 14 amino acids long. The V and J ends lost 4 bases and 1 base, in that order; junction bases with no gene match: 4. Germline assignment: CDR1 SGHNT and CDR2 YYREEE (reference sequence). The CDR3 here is CASSEDRQNTEAFF. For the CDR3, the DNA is TGTGCCAGCAGCGAGGACAGGCAGAACACTGAAGCTTTCTTT.

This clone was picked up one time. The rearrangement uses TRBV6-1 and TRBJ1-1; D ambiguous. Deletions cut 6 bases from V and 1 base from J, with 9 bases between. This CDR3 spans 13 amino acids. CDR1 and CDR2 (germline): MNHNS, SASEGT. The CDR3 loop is CASRTTENTEAFF. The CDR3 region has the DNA TGTGCCAGCAGGACAACGGAGAACACTGAAGCTTTCTTT.

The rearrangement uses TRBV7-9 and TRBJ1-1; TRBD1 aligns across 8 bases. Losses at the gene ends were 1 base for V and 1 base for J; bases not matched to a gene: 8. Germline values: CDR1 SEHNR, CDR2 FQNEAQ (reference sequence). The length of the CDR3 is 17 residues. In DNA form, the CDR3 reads TGTGCCAGCAGCTTAGTAGGAAGGGGGACAGGGAACACTGAAGCTTTCTTT. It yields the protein CASSLVGRGTGNTEAFF.

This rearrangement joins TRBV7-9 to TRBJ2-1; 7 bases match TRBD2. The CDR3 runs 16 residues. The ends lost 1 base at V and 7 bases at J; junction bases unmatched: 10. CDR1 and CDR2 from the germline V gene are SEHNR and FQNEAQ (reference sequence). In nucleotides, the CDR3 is TGTGCCAGCAGCTTAGGGCTTAGCGGGTCGGGGAATGAGCAGTTCTTC. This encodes CASSLGLSGSGNEQFF.

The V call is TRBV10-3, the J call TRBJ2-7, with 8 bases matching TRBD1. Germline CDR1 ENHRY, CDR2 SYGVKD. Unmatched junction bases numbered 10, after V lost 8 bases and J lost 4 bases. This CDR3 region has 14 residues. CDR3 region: CAIQAGQGVYEQYF. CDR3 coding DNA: TGTGCCATCCAGGCTGGACAGGGTGTTTACGAGCAGTACTTC.

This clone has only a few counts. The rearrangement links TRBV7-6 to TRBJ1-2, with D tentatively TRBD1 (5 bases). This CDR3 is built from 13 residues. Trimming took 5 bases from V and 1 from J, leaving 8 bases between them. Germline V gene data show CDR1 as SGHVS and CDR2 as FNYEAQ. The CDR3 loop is CASSIDSNYGYTF. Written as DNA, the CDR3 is TGTGCCAGCAGCATCGACAGTAACTATGGCTACACCTTC.

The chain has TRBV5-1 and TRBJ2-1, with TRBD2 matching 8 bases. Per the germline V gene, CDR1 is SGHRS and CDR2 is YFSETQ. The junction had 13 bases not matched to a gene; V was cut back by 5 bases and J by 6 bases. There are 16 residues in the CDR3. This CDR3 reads CASSPASGGERNEQFF. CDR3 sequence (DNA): TGCGCCAGCAGTCCAGCGTCGGGGGGGGAACGCAATGAGCAGTTCTTC.

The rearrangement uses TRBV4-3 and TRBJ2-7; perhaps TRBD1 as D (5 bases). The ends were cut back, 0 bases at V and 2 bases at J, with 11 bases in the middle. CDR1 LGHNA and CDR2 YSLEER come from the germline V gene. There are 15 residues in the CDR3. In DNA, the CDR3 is TGCGCCAGCAGCCAAGATCCGACAGTAACCTACGAGCAGTACTTC. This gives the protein CASSQDPTVTYEQYF.

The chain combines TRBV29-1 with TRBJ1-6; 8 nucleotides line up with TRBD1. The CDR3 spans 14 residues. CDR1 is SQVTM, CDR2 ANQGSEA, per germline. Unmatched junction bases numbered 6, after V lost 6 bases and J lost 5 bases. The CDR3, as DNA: TGCAGCGTCGGACAGGGTAACAATAATTCACCCCTCCACTTT. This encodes CSVGQGNNNSPLHF.

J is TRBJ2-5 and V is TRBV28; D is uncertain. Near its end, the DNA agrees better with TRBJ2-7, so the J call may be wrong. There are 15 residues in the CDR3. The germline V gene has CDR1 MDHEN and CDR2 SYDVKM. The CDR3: CASNDNRWNHYEQYF. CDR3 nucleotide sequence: TGTGCCAGCAATGATAACCGTTGGAACCACTACGAGCAGTACTTC.

As DNA, the CDR3 is TGTGCCAGCAGCTTGCGACTAGCGGGGGGGCATCGGACCGGGGAGCTGTTTTTT. It is translated as CASSLRLAGGHRTGELFF. This chain uses TRBV5-6 with TRBJ2-2; 14 nucleotides align to TRBD2. CDR3 length: 18 amino acids. Germline V gives CDR1 SGHDT, CDR2 YYEEEE. Trimming cost V 1 base and J 5 bases; bases outside gene matches: 7.

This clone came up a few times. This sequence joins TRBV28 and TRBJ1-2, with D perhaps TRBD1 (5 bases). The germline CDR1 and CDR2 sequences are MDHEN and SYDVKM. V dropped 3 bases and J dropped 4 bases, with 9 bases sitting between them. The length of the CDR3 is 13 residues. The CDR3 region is CASSFQGFYGYTF. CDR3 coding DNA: TGTGCCAGCAGTTTTCAGGGCTTCTATGGCTACACCTTC.